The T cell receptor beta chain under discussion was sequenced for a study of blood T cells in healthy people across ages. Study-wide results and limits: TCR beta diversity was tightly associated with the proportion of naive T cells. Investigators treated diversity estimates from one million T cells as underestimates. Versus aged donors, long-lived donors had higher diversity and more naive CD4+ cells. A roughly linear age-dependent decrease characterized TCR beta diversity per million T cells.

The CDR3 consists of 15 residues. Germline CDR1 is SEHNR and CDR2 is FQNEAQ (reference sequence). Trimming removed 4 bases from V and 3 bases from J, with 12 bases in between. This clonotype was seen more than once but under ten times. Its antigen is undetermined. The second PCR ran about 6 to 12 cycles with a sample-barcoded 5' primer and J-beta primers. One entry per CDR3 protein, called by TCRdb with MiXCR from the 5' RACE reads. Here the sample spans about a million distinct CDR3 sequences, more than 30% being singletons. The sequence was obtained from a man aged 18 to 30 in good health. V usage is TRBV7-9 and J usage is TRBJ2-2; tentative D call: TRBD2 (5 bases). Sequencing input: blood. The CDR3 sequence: CASSSNWGDTGELFF. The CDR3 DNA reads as TGTGCCAGCAGCTCCAATTGGGGAGACACCGGGGAGCTGTTTTTT.